These 25 T cell receptor beta chains came from one sample sequenced in a study of preoperative IRX-2 immunotherapy in early breast cancer. The treatment: preoperative locoregional IRX-2 cytokine immunotherapy. Assay used: immunoSEQ multiplex PCR; TCRdb lists only in-frame clones, some missing. The sample lists about 29,000 clones, around 90% occurring once. The sample was collected from a patient treated with IRX-2 immunotherapy. These receptors were collected from a human donor with breast cancer.

The chain combines TRBV7-9 with TRBJ2-3; no clear D. Germline values: CDR1 SEHNR, CDR2 FQNEAQ (reference sequence). V lost 0 bases, J lost 6 bases, and 4 bases lay in between. CDR3 length: 12 residues. In DNA, the CDR3 is TGTGCCAGCAGCTTAGCCCTTGATACGCAGTATTTT. This sequence encodes CASSLALDTQYF.

The chain recombines TRBV5-4 with TRBJ2-6, with TRBD1 identical over 7 bases. V shed 0 bases, J shed 2 bases, and the junction held 2 bases outside the gene matches. The CDR3 loop spans 16 amino acids. In germline, CDR1 is SGHNT, CDR2 YYREEE (reference sequence). The CDR3 region has the DNA TGTGCCAGCAGCTTGGGAGGGGGCGCTGGGGCCAACGTCCTGACTTTC. It encodes CASSLGGGAGANVLTF. Based on the CDR3 plus reference TRBV5-4 and TRBJ2-6, the full variable domain is ETGVTQSPTHLIKTRGQQVTLRCSSQSGHNTVSWYQQALGQGPQFIFQYYREEENGRGNFPPRFSGLQFPNYSSELNVNALELDDSALYLCASSLGGGAGANVLTFGAGSRLTVL.

The chain couples TRBV6-5 to TRBJ2-7, with D maybe TRBD2 (6 bases). Germline loops: CDR1 MNHEY, CDR2 SVGAGI. The V end was cut by 0 bases, the J end by 4 bases, with 16 bases between. This CDR3 region has 16 residues. CDR3 in DNA: TGTGCCAGCAGTTACTCGATGTTAGCGGTCAAATACGAGCAGTACTTC. This translates into CASSYSMLAVKYEQYF.

The chain is built from TRBV18 and TRBJ1-6; TRBD1 might be the D (6 bases). CDR1 is KGHSH and CDR2 is LQKENI in the germline V gene. V dropped 6 bases and J dropped 0 bases, with 6 bases sitting between them. This CDR3 contains 14 residues. CDR3 amino acids: CASSDSSYNSPLHF. CDR3 sequence (DNA): TGTGCCAGCTCGGACAGCTCCTATAATTCACCCCTCCACTTT.

This CDR3 is CAWSVTSGPTGELFF. The CDR3 DNA sequence: TGTGCCTGGAGTGTAACTAGCGGCCCCACCGGGGAGCTGTTTTTT. The rearrangement uses TRBV30 and TRBJ2-2; 8 bases align to TRBD2. Germline V lookup: CDR1 GTSNPN, CDR2 SVGIG (reference sequence). The V and J ends lost 0 bases and 4 bases, in that order; junction bases with no gene match: 4. This CDR3 has 15 amino acids.

V is TRBV6-1 and J is TRBJ2-4; 8 nucleotides match TRBD2. CDR1 is MNHNS, CDR2 SASEGT, per germline. The V and J ends lost 11 bases and 6 bases, in that order; junction bases with no gene match: 9. CDR3 length: 13 residues. The CDR3 loop reads CAGRSGIGNIQYF. The CDR3 bases are TGTGCCGGCCGTAGCGGGATCGGAAACATTCAGTACTTC.

The genes are TRBV4-3 and TRBJ1-4, with a possible D match to TRBD1 (6 bases). The CDR3 runs 20 residues. V lost 0 bases to trimming and J lost 0 bases, with 20 bases between them. Germline CDR1 and CDR2: LGHNA and YSLEER. The CDR3 DNA reads as TGCGCCAGCAGCCAAGACCCCACTAGCGGGGGGCCCCCAACTAATGAAAAACTGTTTTTT. It specifies CASSQDPTSGGPPTNEKLFF.

DNA for the CDR3: TGTGCCAGCAGCCCGGAGGACGGCCCGGAGTCCTACAATGAGCAGTTCTTC. Protein sequence: CASSPEDGPESYNEQFF. The genes are TRBV5-4 and TRBJ2-1; tentatively, D is TRBD2 (5 bases). Germline CDR1 and CDR2: SGHNT and YYREEE (reference sequence). The CDR3 runs to 17 residues. V was pared by 4 bases and J by 1 base, with 18 bases between.

This chain connects TRBV27 to TRBJ2-1; D ambiguous. Germline assignment: CDR1 MNHEY and CDR2 SMNVEV (reference sequence). The V end was cut by 8 bases, the J end by 3 bases, with 5 bases between. The CDR3 runs to 11 residues. This chain's CDR3 is CASQSYNEQFF. As DNA, the CDR3 is TGTGCCAGCCAAAGCTACAATGAGCAGTTCTTC.

This chain joins TRBV5-6 and TRBJ2-7, with TRBD1 matching over 10 bases. The V segment lost 6 bases and the J segment 6 bases; nucleotides outside the gene matches: 12. CDR3 length equals 15 residues. Germline CDR1 reads SGHDT; CDR2 reads YYEEEE. In DNA, the CDR3 is TGTGCCAGCATCTCCATCGGGGACAGGGGTGCCGAGCAGTACTTC. Its protein product is CASISIGDRGAEQYF.

The chain links TRBV19 to TRBJ2-7; 12 bases fit TRBD2. This CDR3 contains 15 residues. Germline V gene lookup returns CDR1 LNHDA and CDR2 SQIVND (reference sequence). V dropped 4 bases and J dropped 3; count of bases not matched to a gene: 4. The CDR3 region is CASSNGLAGIYEQYF. The CDR3, as DNA: TGTGCCAGTAGTAACGGACTAGCGGGGATCTACGAGCAGTACTTC.

The V call is TRBV30, the J call TRBJ1-2; maybe TRBD1 (5 bases). The CDR3 consists of 12 residues. Germline lookup yields CDR1 GTSNPN and CDR2 SVGIG (reference sequence). V lost 1 base and J lost 13, with 16 bases in between. CDR3 bases: TGTGCCTGGAGTGGTTGGGACGACATCTTCACCTTC. Translated: CAWSGWDDIFTF.

The V gene is TRBV6-5, the J gene TRBJ2-7; possible D gene TRBD1, 5 bases. Between the trimmed V and J ends, which lost 3 bases and 4 bases, there was a span of 13 bases. The germline V gene has CDR1 MNHEY and CDR2 SVGAGI. This CDR3 comprises 14 residues. The CDR3: CASSYSPTVYEQYF. The CDR3 DNA is TGTGCCAGCAGTTATTCCCCGACAGTTTACGAGCAGTACTTC.

This CDR3 reads CASSVLSTSDNEQFF. The CDR3 DNA follows: TGTGCCAGCAGCGTCCTATCAACTAGCGACAATGAGCAGTTCTTC. This chain connects TRBV9 to TRBJ2-1; 7 nucleotides match TRBD2. The CDR3 extends over 15 amino acids. The germline V gene has CDR1 SGDLS and CDR2 YYNGEE. V trimming: 2 bases; J trimming: 5 bases; junction bases outside the gene matches: 7.

The J gene is TRBJ1-1, the V gene TRBV2; unclear D gene. CDR1 and CDR2 from the germline V gene are SNHLY and FYNNEI. The CDR3 sequence is 14 residues long. V was trimmed by 0 bases and J by 2 bases, leaving 7 bases between them. The CDR3 region has the DNA TGTGCCAGCAGTGAAGCTTTGGGAAACACTGAAGCTTTCTTT. Encoded protein: CASSEALGNTEAFF.

This chain connects TRBV6-6 to TRBJ1-1, with D possibly TRBD1 on 6 matching bases. V lost 2 bases and J 2 bases, leaving 12 bases between the germline ends. This CDR3 has 15 residues. Germline values: CDR1 MNHNY, CDR2 SVGAGI (reference sequence). CDR3 loop: CASSYRTALNTEAFF. DNA for the CDR3: TGTGCCAGCAGTTACAGGACAGCGCTTAACACTGAAGCTTTCTTT.

This sequence joins TRBV29-1 and TRBJ1-1; no clear D gene. Germline CDR1 is SQVTM and CDR2 is ANQGSEA. The CDR3 spans 14 residues. Trimming took off 4 bases at V and 0 bases at J, with 12 bases between the two ends. The CDR3, as DNA: TGCAGCGTTGCTTCCACCGAGATGAACACTGAAGCTTTCTTT. It is translated as CSVASTEMNTEAFF.

V is TRBV6-1 and J is TRBJ2-4, with D possibly matching TRBD2 (5 bases). There are 16 residues in the CDR3. The germline V gene has CDR1 MNHNS and CDR2 SASEGT. The V end was cut by 3 bases, the J end by 7 bases, with 19 bases between. In nucleotides, the CDR3 is TGTGCCAGCAGTGAGGGTATTACGGGAAAATGGAACATTCAGTACTTC. Translated, it gives CASSEGITGKWNIQYF.

The V gene is TRBV7-2, the J gene TRBJ2-7; D is undetermined. The V end lost 2 bases, the J end lost 5 bases, and 13 bases lay between the germline ends. CDR3 length equals 14 residues. From germline, CDR1 is SGHTA and CDR2 FQGNSA. This CDR3 reads CASSLFRSTHEQYF. The CDR3 DNA sequence: TGTGCCAGCAGCTTATTTCGTTCCACTCACGAGCAGTACTTC.

This chain links TRBV5-1 with TRBJ2-7; D not resolved. The germline V gene has CDR1 SGHRS and CDR2 YFSETQ. The CDR3 covers 13 residues. V gave up 0 bases and J gave up 6 bases, with 10 bases separating them. CDR3 in amino acids: CASSLVQPGEQYF. In nucleotides, the CDR3 is TGCGCCAGCAGCTTGGTACAACCGGGCGAGCAGTACTTC.

This chain joins TRBV7-9 and TRBJ1-6; D might be TRBD1 (6 bases). V dropped 5 bases and J dropped 9 bases, with 14 bases sitting between them. Germline V lookup: CDR1 SEHNR, CDR2 FQNEAQ (reference sequence). CDR3 length: 14 residues. The CDR3 sequence is CASSPNLRGSPLHF. For the CDR3, the DNA is TGTGCCAGCAGCCCCAACCTCAGGGGTTCACCCCTCCACTTT.

This clone has just one count. The chain uses TRBV6-1 and TRBJ2-1, with D unresolved. Trimming removed 5 bases from V and 15 bases from J, with 14 bases in between. This CDR3 is built from 11 residues. Per the germline V gene, CDR1 is MNHNS and CDR2 is SASEGT. The CDR3 loop reads CASSYAGVTFF. CDR3 bases: TGTGCCAGCAGTTACGCAGGAGTCACGTTCTTC.

The chain carries TRBV7-9 and TRBJ2-3, with unresolved D. This CDR3 comprises 14 residues. V was trimmed by 3 bases and J by 4 bases, leaving 11 bases between them. Per the germline V gene, CDR1 is SEHNR and CDR2 is FQNEAQ (reference sequence). The chain's CDR3 is CASSFVGIADTQYF. As DNA, the CDR3 is TGTGCCAGCAGCTTTGTTGGGATCGCAGATACGCAGTATTTT.

This rearrangement joins TRBV5-4 to TRBJ2-7, with unresolved D. The germline V and J ends were trimmed by 0 bases and 4 bases, with 2 bases remaining between them. Germline V CDR1 and CDR2: SGHNT, YYREEE (reference sequence). This CDR3 comprises 11 residues. The CDR3 spells CASSLGYEQYF. The CDR3 nucleotides read TGTGCCAGCAGCTTGGGTTACGAGCAGTACTTC. Combining the CDR3 with reference TRBV5-4 and TRBJ2-7 gives the whole variable domain ETGVTQSPTHLIKTRGQQVTLRCSSQSGHNTVSWYQQALGQGPQFIFQYYREEENGRGNFPPRFSGLQFPNYSSELNVNALELDDSALYLCASSLGYEQYFGPGTRLTVT.

The DNA for the CDR3 is TGTGCCAGCAGCTTTGCGGAGACCCAGTACTTC. It encodes CASSFAETQYF. The rearrangement links TRBV11-2 to TRBJ2-5, with no clear D. V lost 3 bases to trimming and J lost 5 bases, with 4 bases between them. The CDR3 has 11 amino acids. CDR1 SGHAT and CDR2 FQNNGV come from the germline V gene.